The clone carrying this T cell receptor beta chain was detected a few times. Its target is not known. The data belong to a study of blood T cells in healthy people across ages. The authors drew roughly 9.8 milliliters of peripheral blood from each donor. Primers used in a second PCR of roughly 6 to 12 cycles were a sample-barcoded 5' primer and a J-beta primer mix. TCRdb redid the calling of the 5' RACE reads with MiXCR, one entry per CDR3 protein. The data hold about 1,500,000 distinct CDR3 sequences, with roughly 45% observed a single time. Whole-study results and caveats: It was found that TCR beta diversity correlated strongly with the percentage of naive T cells.

The V end was cut by 8 bases, the J end by 1 base, with 11 bases between. This CDR3 has 13 residues. Per germline, CDR1 MNHEY and CDR2 SVGAGI. What was sequenced was blood. The sequence was obtained from a woman aged 18-29 years in good health. The V call is TRBV6-5, the J call TRBJ2-5; possibly TRBD2 for D (5 bases). The chain's CDR3 is CASRRAGQETQYF. The DNA of the CDR3 is TGTGCCAGCCGGCGGGCCGGCCAAGAGACCCAGTACTTC.